The sequence of this T cell receptor (beta chain) was determined in a study of T-cell memory formation after mild COVID-19. Broader study findings: A subset of responding clones appeared in pre-infection memory, suggesting cross-reactive memory joined.

V was cut by 2 bases and J by 3 bases, with 18 bases left in between. Per the germline V gene, CDR1 is SGHRS and CDR2 is YFSETQ. The CDR3 has 18 amino acids. TCRdb used MiXCR to reprocess the 5' RACE reads, holding one entry per CDR3 protein. The data hold more than 400,000 distinct CDR3 sequences, with over 15% observed a single time. As to this clonotype: Its antigen is unknown.

The clonotype was recovered from an adult woman who had mild COVID-19 (a few samples of this study predate the infection). Cell type and time point are not known. Specimen: PBMCs or a T cell subset sorted from them (not recorded which). The chain links TRBV5-1 to TRBJ2-6; the D call may be TRBD1 or TRBD2 (5 bases each). CDR3: CASSFWGPLRDGANVLTF. DNA for the CDR3: TGCGCCAGCAGCTTTTGGGGCCCGTTGAGGGATGGGGCCAACGTCCTGACTTTC.